The text below deals with one T cell receptor (beta chain). Antigen: not known. This record belongs to a study of OX40 agonist ivuxolimab in advanced cancers. Study in general: Patients received ivuxolimab, an agonistic anti-OX40 (CD134) antibody.

This table comes from immunoSEQ multiplex PCR, and its TCRdb copy is limited to in-frame clones, with some not included. The sample has under 90,000 clones; 84% are singletons. General study results and limits: Researchers report that CD8+ T cells had, on average, more expanded clones than CD4+. CD4+ and CD8+ blood T cells expanded clonally by week 6 at 0.1 to 3.0 mg/kg.

Autoimmune disease history or systemic immunosuppression was exclusionary. Germline loops: CDR1 SNHLY, CDR2 FYNNEI. Deletions cut 4 bases from V and 5 bases from J, with 14 bases between. This CDR3 comprises 14 residues. The starting material was CD4+ or CD8+ T cells sorted from blood, obtained in a trial of the OX40 agonist ivuxolimab. The rearrangement joins TRBV2 to TRBJ1-1; no clear D gene. This receptor was taken from an adult with an advanced solid tumor such as melanoma, head and neck, liver or kidney cancer. CDR3 DNA sequence: TGTGCCAGCAGTGTCGATATACTCTTGACTGAAGCTTTCTTT. Translated, it gives CASSVDILLTEAFF.